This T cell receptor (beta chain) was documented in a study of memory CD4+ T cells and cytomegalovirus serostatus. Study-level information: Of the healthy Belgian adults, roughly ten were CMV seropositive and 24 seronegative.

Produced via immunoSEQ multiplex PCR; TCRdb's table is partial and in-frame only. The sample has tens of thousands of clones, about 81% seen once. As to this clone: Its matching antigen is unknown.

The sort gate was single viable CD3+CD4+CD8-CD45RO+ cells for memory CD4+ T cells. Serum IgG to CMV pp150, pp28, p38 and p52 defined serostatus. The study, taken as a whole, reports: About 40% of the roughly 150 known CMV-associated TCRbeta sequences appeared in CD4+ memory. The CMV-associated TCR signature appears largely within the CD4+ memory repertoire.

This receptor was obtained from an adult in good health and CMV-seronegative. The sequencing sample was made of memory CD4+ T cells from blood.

CDR3 DNA sequence: TGTGCCAGCAGCTTGGTAGGGCGCGCGGGCAATGAGCAGTTCTTC. Translation: CASSLVGRAGNEQFF. The genes are TRBV5-4 and TRBJ2-1; D might be TRBD2 (5 bases). The CDR3 covers 15 residues. With 0 bases removed from V and 6 bases from J, the gap between germline ends came to 13 bases. CDR1 and CDR2 from the germline V gene are SGHNT and YYREEE (reference sequence).